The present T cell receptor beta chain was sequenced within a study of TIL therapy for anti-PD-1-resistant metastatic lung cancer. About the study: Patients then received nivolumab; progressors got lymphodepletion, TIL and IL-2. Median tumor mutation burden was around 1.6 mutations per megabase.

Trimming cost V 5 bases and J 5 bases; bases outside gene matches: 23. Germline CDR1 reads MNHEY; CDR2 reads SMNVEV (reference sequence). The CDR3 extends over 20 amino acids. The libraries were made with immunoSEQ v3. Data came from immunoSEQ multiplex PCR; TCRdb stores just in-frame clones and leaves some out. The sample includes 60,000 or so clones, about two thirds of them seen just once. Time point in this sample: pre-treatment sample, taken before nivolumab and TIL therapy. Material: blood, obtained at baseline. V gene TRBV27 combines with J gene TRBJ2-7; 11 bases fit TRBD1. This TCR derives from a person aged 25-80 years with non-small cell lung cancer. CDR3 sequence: CASSLMPGQGVNIPLDEQYF. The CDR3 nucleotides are TGTGCCAGCAGTCTAATGCCGGGACAGGGGGTGAATATTCCCTTAGACGAGCAGTACTTC.